The TCR beta chain under discussion was sequenced for a study of tumor-infiltrating lymphocytes in primary liver carcinoma (TCRdb year 2017). With respect to the entire study: Between late 2015 and March 2016, a handful of patients in China with histopathologically diagnosed primary liver carcinoma had surgical resection. The five patients, three men and two women aged 30 to 69 years, had hepatocellular carcinoma (four) or combined HCC and intrahepatic cholangiocarcinoma (one). The tumors of the five patients were staged as T1-T3 N0M0, with maximum diameters ranging from about 4 to 10 cm. Each sample produced roughly 3.65 to 8 million productive TCRbeta reads, and read depth showed no significant difference between tissue types. TCRbeta repertoire sequencing, expression microarrays and whole-exome sequencing were combined in the study across five regions of each liver tumor, with adjacent normal tissue and blood also included. A total of 35 or so specimens from 5 patients, comprising approximately 25 tumor regions, 5 adjacent noncancerous liver tissues and 5 peripheral blood samples, were covered by TCRbeta repertoire sequencing. Technical replicate repertoires showed high reproducibility, with mean shared-clone rates approximately 0.87 and correlation coefficients above 0.95. The paper's findings and limits, for the study overall: Because sequencing covered only the TCR beta chain and unpaired alpha chains were not captured, true repertoire diversity is likely underestimated. Only 4 or 5 patients were included in the study, and the authors note that the findings should be validated in a larger study. A significantly larger repertoire fraction was made up by the top 250 clones in tumors than in blood (p = 0.039). Comparison of CD4+ and CD8+ T cell repertoires was precluded by the use of bulk unsorted samples. Pairs of tumor regions showed greater repertoire overlap (mean around 36%) than tumor-adjacent pairs (around 17%) or tumor-blood pairs (roughly 15%), which is consistent with antigen-driven expansion.

Blood RNA was extracted from unsorted whole blood using TRIzol reagent, and germline DNA was obtained with the DNeasy Blood & Tissue kit. Chronic HBV infection was present in the patients, and the patients were treatment-naive at sampling. Before surgery, roughly 4 milliliters of peripheral blood were drawn into K2EDTA tubes. This clonotype was counted only a few times. Its specific antigen is unknown. Since a much larger clone is just one base distant, this may be a read error. The conserved final phenylalanine or tryptophan is absent from the CDR3, which likely points to a read error. Taken from the germline V gene, the CDR1 and CDR2 loops are SQVTM and ANQGSEA. 18 amino acids form the CDR3, both terminal residues included. CDR3 DNA is the only sequence kept; it has 54 bases, read in frame from the first base. V lost 7 bases and J lost 0 bases; the stretch between them is 24 bases long. Starting from about 500 ng total RNA, TCRbeta-specific cDNA was produced by reverse transcription with a constant-region primer and ProtoScript II reverse transcriptase. The TCRbeta libraries were prepared through three rounds of nested multiplex PCR following a slightly modified ARM-PCR procedure. Multiplex TRBV1-TRBV30 forward primers and a Cbeta reverse primer were used in the first two PCR rounds, each of which was run for 10 to 11 cycles. Sample barcodes and Illumina adapters were added in a final 25-cycle PCR with Deep VentR polymerase. Before sequencing, amplicons between 200 and 500 bp were purified from gel using a QIAquick gel extraction kit. An Illumina HiSeq 2500 was used to sequence the TCRbeta amplicons, generating 250-bp paired-end reads. As for the authors' bioinformatics: Trimmomatic v0.33 was used to quality-trim the reads, and FLASH v1.2.11 was used to merge paired reads so that full CDR3 sequences could be recovered. V, D and J germline segments were assigned to the rearranged TCRbeta sequences using MiGEC v1.2.1b. Clonotype statistics and Shannon-Wiener diversity indices were computed with VDJtools v1.0.0. Except for diversity analysis, only the 250 most abundant clonotypes of each sample were used in subsequent analyses to reduce sampling bias. TCRdb reanalyzed the raw reads on its own, using fastp at Q25 for trimming and MiXCR for clone calling, and kept in-frame beta chains. Each entry is one CDR3 protein sequence, shown with its most common DNA and genes. TCRdb's processing, not the study's, gives the V and J calls here. The sample table holds about 210,000 distinct CDR3 sequences, of which less than 70% were seen once. The ten largest make up under 7.5% of the sample.

This clonotype was obtained from a woman aged 60-70 years with primary liver carcinoma and hepatitis B virus infection. Rearrangement joined TRBV29-1 to TRBJ2-2; the D gene is tentatively TRBD1 or TRBD2, each matching 7 bases. Sequencing was done on a sample of peripheral blood. The bases are TGCAGCGCCCTTTTGCCAGGGGGGGGGAACTCGAACACCGGGGAGCTGTTTTCT. Translated, it reads CSALLPGGGNSNTGELFS.